This T cell receptor (beta chain) originates from a study of T-cell memory formation after mild COVID-19. Study outcomes and limitations: Shrinking CD4+ clones were chiefly CM and EM; CD8+ ones were chiefly EMRA.

Each CDR3 protein gets one entry after TCRdb re-called the 5' RACE reads with MiXCR. The sample yields 500,000 to 550,000 distinct CDR3 sequences, roughly 21% seen once. Per the germline V gene, CDR1 is GTSNPN and CDR2 is SVGIG (reference sequence). V shed 4 bases, J shed 0 bases, and the junction held 9 bases outside the gene matches. CDR3 length: 17 residues. This clonotype was observed a handful of times. What it recognizes is unknown. Source material: PBMCs or a T cell subset sorted from them (not recorded which). J is TRBJ2-7 and V is TRBV30; 13 bases match TRBD2. The TCR sequence derives from an adult woman who had mild COVID-19 (a few samples of this study predate the infection). Cell type and time point are not known. DNA for the CDR3: TGTGCCTGGACCAGGGGGGGACTAGCGGGACCCTCCTACGAGCAGTACTTC. It encodes CAWTRGGLAGPSYEQYF.